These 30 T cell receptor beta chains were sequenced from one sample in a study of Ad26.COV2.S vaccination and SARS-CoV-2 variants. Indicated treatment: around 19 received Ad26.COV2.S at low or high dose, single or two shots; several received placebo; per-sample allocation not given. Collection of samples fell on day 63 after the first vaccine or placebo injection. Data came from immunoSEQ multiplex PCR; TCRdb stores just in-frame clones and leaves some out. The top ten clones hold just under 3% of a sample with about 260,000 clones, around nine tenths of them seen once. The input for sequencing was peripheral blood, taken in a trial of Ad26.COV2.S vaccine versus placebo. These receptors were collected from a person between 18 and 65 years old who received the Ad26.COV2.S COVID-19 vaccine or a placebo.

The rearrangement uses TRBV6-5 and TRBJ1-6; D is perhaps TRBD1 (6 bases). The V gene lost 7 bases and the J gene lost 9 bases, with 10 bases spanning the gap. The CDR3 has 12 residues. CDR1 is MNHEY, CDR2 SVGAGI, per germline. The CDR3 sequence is CASKTGFSPLHF. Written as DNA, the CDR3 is TGTGCCAGCAAAACAGGGTTTTCACCCCTCCACTTT.

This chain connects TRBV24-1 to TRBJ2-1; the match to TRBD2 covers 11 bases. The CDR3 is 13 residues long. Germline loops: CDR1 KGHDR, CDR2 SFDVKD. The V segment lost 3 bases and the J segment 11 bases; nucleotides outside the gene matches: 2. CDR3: CATSDLTSGKQFF. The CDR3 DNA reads TGTGCCACCAGTGATCTGACTAGCGGGAAGCAGTTCTTC.

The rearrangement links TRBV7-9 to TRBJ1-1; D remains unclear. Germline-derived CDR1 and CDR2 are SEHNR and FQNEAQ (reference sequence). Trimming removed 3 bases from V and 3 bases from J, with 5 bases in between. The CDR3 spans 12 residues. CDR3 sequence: CASSFRYTEAFF. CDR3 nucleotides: TGTGCCAGCAGCTTCCGATACACTGAAGCTTTCTTT. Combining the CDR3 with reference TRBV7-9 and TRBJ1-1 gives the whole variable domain DTGVSQNPRHKITKRGQNVTFRCDPISEHNRLYWYRQTLGQGPEFLTYFQNEAQLEKSRLLSDRFSAERPKGSFSTLEIQRTEQGDSAMYLCASSFRYTEAFFGQGTRLTVV.

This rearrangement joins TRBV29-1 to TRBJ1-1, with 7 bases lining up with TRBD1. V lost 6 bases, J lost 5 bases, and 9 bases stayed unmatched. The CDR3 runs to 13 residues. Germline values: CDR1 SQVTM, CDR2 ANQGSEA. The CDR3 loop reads CSVARQGGTEAFF. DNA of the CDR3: TGCAGCGTGGCCCGACAGGGAGGGACTGAAGCTTTCTTT.

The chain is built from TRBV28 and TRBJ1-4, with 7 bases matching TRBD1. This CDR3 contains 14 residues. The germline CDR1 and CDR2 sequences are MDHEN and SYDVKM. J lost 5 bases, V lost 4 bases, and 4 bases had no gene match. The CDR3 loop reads CASSSTGTNEKLFF. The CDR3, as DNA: TGTGCCAGCAGTTCGACAGGGACGAATGAAAAACTGTTTTTT.

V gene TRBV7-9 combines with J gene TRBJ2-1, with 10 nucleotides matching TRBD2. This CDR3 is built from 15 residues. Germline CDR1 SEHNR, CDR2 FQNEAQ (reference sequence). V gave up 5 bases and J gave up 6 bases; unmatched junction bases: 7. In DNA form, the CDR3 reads TGTGCCAGCAGCCCAGCCGGGACTAGCGTCAATGAGCAGTTCTTC. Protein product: CASSPAGTSVNEQFF.

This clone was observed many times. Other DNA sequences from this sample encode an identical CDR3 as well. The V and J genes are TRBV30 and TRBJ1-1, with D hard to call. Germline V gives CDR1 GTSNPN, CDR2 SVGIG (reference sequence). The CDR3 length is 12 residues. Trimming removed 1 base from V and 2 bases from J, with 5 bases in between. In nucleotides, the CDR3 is TGTGCCTGGAGTGCTCCCAACACTGAAGCTTTCTTT. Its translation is CAWSAPNTEAFF.

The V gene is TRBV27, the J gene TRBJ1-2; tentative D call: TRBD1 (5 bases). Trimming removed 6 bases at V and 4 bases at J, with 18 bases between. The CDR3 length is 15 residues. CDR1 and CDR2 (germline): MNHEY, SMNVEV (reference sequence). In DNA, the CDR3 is TGTGCCAGCAGCCGTTCCAGCGGGGGATCCTATGGCTACACCTTC. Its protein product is CASSRSSGGSYGYTF.

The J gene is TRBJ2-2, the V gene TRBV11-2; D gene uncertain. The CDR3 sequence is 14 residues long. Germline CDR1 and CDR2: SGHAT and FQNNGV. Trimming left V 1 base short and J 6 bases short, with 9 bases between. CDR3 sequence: CASSLGEWAGELFF. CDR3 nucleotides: TGTGCCAGCAGCTTAGGGGAATGGGCCGGGGAGCTGTTTTTT.

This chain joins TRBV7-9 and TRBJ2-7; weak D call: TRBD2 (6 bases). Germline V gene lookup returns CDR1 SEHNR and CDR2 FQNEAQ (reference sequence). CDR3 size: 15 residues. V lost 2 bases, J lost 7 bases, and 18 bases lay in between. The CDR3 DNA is TGTGCCAGCAGCTTATGGGGGAGTAGCGGTCGGGAGCAGTACTTC. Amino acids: CASSLWGSSGREQYF.

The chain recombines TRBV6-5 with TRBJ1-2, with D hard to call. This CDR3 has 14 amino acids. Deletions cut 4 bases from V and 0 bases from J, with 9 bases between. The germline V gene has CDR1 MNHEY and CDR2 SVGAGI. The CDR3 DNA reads TGTGCCAGCAGTTTCGATAGGACTAACTATGGCTACACCTTC. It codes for CASSFDRTNYGYTF.

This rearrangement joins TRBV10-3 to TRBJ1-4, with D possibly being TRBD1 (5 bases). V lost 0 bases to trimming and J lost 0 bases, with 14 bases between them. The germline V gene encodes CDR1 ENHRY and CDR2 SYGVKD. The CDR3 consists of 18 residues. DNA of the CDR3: TGTGCCATCAGTGAGTCGGGGCAGGTCGACGCAACTAATGAAAAACTGTTTTTT. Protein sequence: CAISESGQVDATNEKLFF.

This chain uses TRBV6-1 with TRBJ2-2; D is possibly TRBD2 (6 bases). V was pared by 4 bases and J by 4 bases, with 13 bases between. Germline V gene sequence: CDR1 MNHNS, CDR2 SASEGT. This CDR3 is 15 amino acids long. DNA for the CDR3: TGTGCCAGCAGTGTGCACCGGGGGAGCACCGGGGAGCTGTTTTTT. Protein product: CASSVHRGSTGELFF.

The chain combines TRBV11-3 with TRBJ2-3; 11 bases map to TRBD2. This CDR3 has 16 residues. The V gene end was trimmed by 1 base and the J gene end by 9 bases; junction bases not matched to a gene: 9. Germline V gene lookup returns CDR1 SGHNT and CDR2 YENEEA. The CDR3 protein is CASSLVLAGATGTQYF. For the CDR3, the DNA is TGTGCCAGCAGCTTAGTACTAGCGGGGGCCACGGGGACGCAGTATTTT.

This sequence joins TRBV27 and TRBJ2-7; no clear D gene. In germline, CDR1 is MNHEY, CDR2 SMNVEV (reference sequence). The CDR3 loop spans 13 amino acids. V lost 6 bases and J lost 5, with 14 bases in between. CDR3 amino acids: CASRYPPIHEQYV. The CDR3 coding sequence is TGTGCCAGCAGATACCCACCCATCCACGAGCAGTACGTC.

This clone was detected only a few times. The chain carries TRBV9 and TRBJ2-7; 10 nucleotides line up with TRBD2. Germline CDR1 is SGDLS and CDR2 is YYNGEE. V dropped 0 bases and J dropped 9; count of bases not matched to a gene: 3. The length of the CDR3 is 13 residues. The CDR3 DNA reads TGTGCCAGCAGCGTAGAACTAGCGGGAAGGCAGTACGTC. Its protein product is CASSVELAGRQYV.

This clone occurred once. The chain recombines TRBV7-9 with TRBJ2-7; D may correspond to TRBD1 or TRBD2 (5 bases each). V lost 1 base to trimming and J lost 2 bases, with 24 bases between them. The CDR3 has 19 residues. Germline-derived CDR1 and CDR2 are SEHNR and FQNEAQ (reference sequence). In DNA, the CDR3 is TGTGCCAGCAGCTTAGGTTCTGGATCCCCGAGGGGCAGAGCCTACGAGCAGTACTTC. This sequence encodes CASSLGSGSPRGRAYEQYF. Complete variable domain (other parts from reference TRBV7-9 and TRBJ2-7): DTGVSQNPRHKITKRGQNVTFRCDPISEHNRLYWYRQTLGQGPEFLTYFQNEAQLEKSRLLSDRFSAERPKGSFSTLEIQRTEQGDSAMYLCASSLGSGSPRGRAYEQYFGPGTRLTVT.

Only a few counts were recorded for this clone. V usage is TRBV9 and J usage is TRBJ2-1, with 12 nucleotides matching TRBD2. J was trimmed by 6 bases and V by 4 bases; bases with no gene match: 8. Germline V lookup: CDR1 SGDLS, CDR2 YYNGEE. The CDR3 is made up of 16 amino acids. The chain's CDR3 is CASSPRLAGDPNEQFF. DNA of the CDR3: TGTGCCAGCAGCCCCCGACTAGCGGGAGACCCCAATGAGCAGTTCTTC.

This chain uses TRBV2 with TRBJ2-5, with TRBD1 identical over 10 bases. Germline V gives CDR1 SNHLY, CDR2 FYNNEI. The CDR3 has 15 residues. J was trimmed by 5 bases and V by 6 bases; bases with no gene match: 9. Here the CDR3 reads CASRIRTGGGETQYF. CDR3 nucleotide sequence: TGTGCCAGCAGAATCCGGACAGGGGGTGGGGAGACCCAGTACTTC.

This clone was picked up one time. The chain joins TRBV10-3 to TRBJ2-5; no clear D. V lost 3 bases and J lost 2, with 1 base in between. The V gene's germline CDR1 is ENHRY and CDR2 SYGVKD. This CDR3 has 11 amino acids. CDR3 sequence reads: CAISEQETQYF. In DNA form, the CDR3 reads TGTGCCATCAGTGAACAAGAGACCCAGTACTTC.

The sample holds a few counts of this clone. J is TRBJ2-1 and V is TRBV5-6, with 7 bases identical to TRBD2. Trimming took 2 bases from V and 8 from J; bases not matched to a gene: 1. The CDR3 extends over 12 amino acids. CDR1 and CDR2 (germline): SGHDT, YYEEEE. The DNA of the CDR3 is TGTGCCAGCAGCTTTCTAGCGGATGAGCAGTTCTTC. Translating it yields CASSFLADEQFF.

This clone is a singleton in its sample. The CDR3 loop reads CASSLGTGGASPPQHF. CDR3 nucleotides: TGTGCCAGCAGCTTGGGAACAGGGGGCGCTTCCCCCCCCCAGCATTTT. V and J are TRBV7-8 and TRBJ1-5, with 9 bases fitting TRBD1. V shed 3 bases and J 10 bases; nucleotides not matched to a gene: 13. This CDR3 region has 16 residues. The germline gives CDR1 SGHVS, CDR2 FQNEAQ.

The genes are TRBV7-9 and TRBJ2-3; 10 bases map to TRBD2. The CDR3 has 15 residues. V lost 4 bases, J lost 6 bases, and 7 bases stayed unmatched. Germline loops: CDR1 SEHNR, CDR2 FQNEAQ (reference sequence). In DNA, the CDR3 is TGTGCCAGCAGCTGGAGCGGGAGGGCCGAGGATACGCAGTATTTT. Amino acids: CASSWSGRAEDTQYF.

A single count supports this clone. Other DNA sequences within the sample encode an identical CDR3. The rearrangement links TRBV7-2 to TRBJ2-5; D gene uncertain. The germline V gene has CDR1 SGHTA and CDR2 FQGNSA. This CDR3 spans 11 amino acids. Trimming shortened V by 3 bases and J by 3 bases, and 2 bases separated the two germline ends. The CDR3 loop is CASSLKETQYF. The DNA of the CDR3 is TGTGCCAGCAGCTTGAAAGAGACCCAGTACTTC.

The CDR3 bases are TGTGCCAGCAGCAGTATCCGGGACAGGGCGGGAGGCGAGCAGTTCTTC. Encoded protein: CASSSIRDRAGGEQFF. The chain is built from TRBV7-3 and TRBJ2-1; possibly TRBD1 for D (9 bases). This CDR3 contains 16 residues. The V gene's germline CDR1 is SGHTA and CDR2 FQGTGA. Trimming stripped 5 bases from V and 10 bases from J, with 24 bases between.

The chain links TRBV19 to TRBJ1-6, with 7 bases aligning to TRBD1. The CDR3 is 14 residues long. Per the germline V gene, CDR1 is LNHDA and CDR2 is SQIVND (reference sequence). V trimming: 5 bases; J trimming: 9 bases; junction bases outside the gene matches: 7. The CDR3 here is CASSSQGIISPLHF. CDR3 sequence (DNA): TGTGCCAGTAGTTCACAGGGGATAATTTCACCCCTCCACTTT.

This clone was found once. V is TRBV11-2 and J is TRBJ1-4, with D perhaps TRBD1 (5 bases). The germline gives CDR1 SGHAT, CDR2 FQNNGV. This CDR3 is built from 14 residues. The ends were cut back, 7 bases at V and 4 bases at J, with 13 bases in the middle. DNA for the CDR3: TGTGCCAGCAATATGGGACGGGTTAATGAAAAACTGTTTTTT. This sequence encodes CASNMGRVNEKLFF.

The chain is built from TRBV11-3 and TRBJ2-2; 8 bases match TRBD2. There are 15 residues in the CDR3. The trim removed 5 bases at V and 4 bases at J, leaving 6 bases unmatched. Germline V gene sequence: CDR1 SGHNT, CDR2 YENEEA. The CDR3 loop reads CASSPYTSGTGELFF. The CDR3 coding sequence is TGTGCCAGCAGCCCCTACACTAGCGGCACCGGGGAGCTGTTTTTT.

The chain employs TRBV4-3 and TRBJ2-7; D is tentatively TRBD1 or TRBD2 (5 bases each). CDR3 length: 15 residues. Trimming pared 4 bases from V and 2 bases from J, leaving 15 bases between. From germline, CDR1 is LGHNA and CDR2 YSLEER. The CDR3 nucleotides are TGCGCCAGCAGCCCGGGTGGGGGTTCACCCTACGAGCAGTACTTC. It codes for CASSPGGGSPYEQYF.

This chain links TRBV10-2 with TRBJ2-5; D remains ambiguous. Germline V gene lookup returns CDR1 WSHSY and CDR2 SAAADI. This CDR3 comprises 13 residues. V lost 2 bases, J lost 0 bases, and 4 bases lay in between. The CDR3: CASSEAYQETQYF. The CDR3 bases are TGCGCCAGCAGTGAGGCATACCAAGAGACCCAGTACTTC.